The T cell receptor beta chain described here comes from a study of T cell changes during pregnancy in multiple sclerosis. The repertoire was sequenced with immunoSEQ multiplex PCR; TCRdb's copy has only in-frame clones and lacks some. Of 100,000 or so clones in the sample, around nine tenths were seen once. Germline-derived CDR1 and CDR2 are SEHNR and FQNEAQ (reference sequence). This CDR3 spans 14 amino acids. V gave up 2 bases and J gave up 8 bases, with 15 bases separating them. This sequence originates from a female donor in good health, enrolled as a control in a pregnancy study. Sequenced material: peripheral blood, taken in the second trimester of pregnancy. V gene TRBV7-9 combines with J gene TRBJ1-2; D unclear. In DNA form, the CDR3 reads TGTGCCAGCAGCTTAATCATCCAGGATCGCGGCTACACCTTC. Translated: CASSLIIQDRGYTF.